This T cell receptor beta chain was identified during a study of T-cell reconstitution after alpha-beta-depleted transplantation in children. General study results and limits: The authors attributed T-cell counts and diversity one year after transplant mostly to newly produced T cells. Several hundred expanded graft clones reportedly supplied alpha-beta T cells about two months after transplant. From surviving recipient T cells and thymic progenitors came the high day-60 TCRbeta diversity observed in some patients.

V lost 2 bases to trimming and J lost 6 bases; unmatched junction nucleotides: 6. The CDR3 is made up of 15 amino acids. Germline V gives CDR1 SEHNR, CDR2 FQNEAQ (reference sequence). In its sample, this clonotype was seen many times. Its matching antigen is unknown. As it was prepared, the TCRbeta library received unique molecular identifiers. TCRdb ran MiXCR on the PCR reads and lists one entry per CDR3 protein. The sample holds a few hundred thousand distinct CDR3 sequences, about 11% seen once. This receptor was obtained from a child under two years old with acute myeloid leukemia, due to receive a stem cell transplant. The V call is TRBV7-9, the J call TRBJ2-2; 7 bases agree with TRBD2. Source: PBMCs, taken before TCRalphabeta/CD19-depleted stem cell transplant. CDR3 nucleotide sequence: TGTGCCAGCAGCTTATTAACTAGCGTCCCCGGGGAGCTGTTTTTT. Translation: CASSLLTSVPGELFF.